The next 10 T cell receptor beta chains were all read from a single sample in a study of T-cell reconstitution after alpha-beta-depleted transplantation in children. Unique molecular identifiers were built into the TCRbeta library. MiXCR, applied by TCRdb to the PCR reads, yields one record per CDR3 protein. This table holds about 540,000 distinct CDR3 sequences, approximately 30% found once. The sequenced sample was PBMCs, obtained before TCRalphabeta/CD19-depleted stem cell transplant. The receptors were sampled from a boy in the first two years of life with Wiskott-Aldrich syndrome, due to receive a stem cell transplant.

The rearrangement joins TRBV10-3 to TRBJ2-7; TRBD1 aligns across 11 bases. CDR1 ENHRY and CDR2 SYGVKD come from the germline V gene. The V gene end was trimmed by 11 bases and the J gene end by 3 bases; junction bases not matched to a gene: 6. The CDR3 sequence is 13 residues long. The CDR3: CAGGQGDVYEQYF. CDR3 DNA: TGTGCCGGGGGACAGGGGGATGTCTACGAGCAGTACTTC.

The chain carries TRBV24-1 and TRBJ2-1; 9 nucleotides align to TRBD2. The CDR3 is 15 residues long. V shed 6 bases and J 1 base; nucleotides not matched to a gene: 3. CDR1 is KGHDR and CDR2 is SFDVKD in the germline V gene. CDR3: CATSSTSGSYNEQFF. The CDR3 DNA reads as TGTGCCACCAGTTCCACTAGCGGGTCCTACAATGAGCAGTTCTTC.

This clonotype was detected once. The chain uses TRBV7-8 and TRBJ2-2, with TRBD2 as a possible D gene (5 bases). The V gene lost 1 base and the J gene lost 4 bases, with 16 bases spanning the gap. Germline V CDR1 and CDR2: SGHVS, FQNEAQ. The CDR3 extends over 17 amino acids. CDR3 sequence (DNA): TGTGCCAGCAGCTTAGTCCCGGGATTAGCTTCCACCGGGGAGCTGTTTTTT. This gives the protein CASSLVPGLASTGELFF.

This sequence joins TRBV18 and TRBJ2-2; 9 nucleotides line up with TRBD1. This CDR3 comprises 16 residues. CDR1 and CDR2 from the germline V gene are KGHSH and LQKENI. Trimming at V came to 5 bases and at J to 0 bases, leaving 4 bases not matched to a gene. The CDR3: CASSTDRGANTGELFF. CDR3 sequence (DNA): TGTGCCAGCTCAACCGACAGGGGGGCGAACACCGGGGAGCTGTTTTTT.

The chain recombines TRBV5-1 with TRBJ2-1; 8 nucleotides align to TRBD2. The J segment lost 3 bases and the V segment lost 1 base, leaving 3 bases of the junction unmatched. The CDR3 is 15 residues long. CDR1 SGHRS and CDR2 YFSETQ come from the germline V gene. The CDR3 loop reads CASSLSGSFYNEQFF. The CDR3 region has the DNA TGCGCCAGCAGCTTGAGCGGGAGCTTCTACAATGAGCAGTTCTTC.

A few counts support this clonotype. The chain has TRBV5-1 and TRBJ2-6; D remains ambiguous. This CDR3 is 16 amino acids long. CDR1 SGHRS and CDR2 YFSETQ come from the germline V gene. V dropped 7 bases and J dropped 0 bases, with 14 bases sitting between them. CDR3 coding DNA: TGCGCCAGCTCGCCAAAAGCTTCCTCTGGGGCCAACGTCCTGACTTTC. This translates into CASSPKASSGANVLTF.

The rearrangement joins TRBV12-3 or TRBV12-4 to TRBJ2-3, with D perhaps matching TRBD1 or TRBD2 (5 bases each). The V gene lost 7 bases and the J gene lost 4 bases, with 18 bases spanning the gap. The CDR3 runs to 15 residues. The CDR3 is CASIMASRGPDTQYF. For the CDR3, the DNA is TGTGCCAGCATCATGGCGTCCCGGGGCCCAGATACGCAGTATTTT.

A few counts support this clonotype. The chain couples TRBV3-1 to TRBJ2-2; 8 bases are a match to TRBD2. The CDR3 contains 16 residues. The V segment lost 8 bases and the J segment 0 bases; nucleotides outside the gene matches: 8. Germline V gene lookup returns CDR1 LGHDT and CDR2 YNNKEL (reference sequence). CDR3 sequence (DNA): TGTGCCAGCTCATTCGGGGGGGCCGCGAACACCGGGGAGCTGTTTTTT. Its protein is CASSFGGAANTGELFF.

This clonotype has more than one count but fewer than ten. The CDR3 spells CASSLSVWGLASDTQYF. Written as DNA, the CDR3 is TGCGCCAGCAGCTTGTCCGTGTGGGGACTAGCGTCAGATACGCAGTATTTT. The rearrangement uses TRBV5-1 and TRBJ2-3; 10 positions agree with TRBD2. Germline V CDR1 and CDR2: SGHRS, YFSETQ. The J segment lost 4 bases and the V segment lost 1 base, leaving 9 bases of the junction unmatched. The CDR3 has 17 residues.

The DNA for the CDR3 is TGTGCCAGCAGCCGCGCCCCAGGGGGCGTCCACAATGAGCAGTTCTTC. It yields the protein CASSRAPGGVHNEQFF. This chain links TRBV12-3 or TRBV12-4 with TRBJ2-1; 8 positions agree with TRBD1. The CDR3 sequence is 16 residues long. Germline trimming cut 6 bases from V and 5 bases from J; bases unmatched to any gene: 12.